A single sample gave rise to the 13 T cell receptor beta chains below, sequenced in a study of T cell repertoires in cytomegalovirus infection. TCRdb re-analysed the reads in MiXCR, keeping a single row per CDR3 protein. This sample carries 130,000 or so distinct CDR3 sequences, approximately 5.9% of them seen once, and the ten largest clones take more than 15%. The sample comprised PBMCs. The receptors shown here come from a human donor in good health (CMV status not recorded). Some clones in this sample may be carry-over from other donors' samples.

This clonotype has at least ten counts. This chain links TRBV19 with TRBJ1-3; the match to TRBD1 covers 8 bases. Germline V CDR1 and CDR2: LNHDA, SQIVND (reference sequence). The CDR3 loop spans 15 amino acids. V gave up 6 bases and J gave up 7 bases; unmatched junction bases: 11. CDR3 DNA: TGTGCCAGTAGCAATCCCGGACAGGGTGGGAACACCATATATTTT. Protein: CASSNPGQGGNTIYF.

This clonotype was recorded many times. This chain uses TRBV11-2 with TRBJ2-3; perhaps TRBD1 as D (6 bases). The CDR3 sequence is 17 residues long. Germline V lookup: CDR1 SGHAT, CDR2 FQNNGV. V dropped 1 base and J dropped 2 bases, with 16 bases sitting between them. This CDR3 reads CASSLGTSDRTTDTQYF. The DNA for the CDR3 is TGTGCCAGCAGCTTAGGGACGAGCGACAGGACCACAGATACGCAGTATTTT.

This clonotype was seen many times. The rearrangement links TRBV7-8 to TRBJ2-3, with TRBD2 matching over 11 bases. The CDR3 sequence is 16 residues long. Germline trimming cut 2 bases from V and 4 bases from J; bases unmatched to any gene: 5. Looked up from germline, CDR1 is SGHVS and CDR2 is FQNEAQ. The CDR3 sequence is CASSLFTSGGSDTQYF. In DNA form, the CDR3 reads TGTGCCAGCAGCTTATTTACTAGCGGGGGTTCAGATACGCAGTATTTT.

The chain has TRBV20-1 and TRBJ2-1; D may be TRBD1 or TRBD2 (6 bases each). Germline CDR1 reads DFQATT; CDR2 reads SNEGSKA (reference sequence). The CDR3 is made up of 12 amino acids. The V end was cut by 5 bases, the J end by 6 bases, with 11 bases between. The DNA of the CDR3 is TGCAGTGCTTTACAGGGACTCAATGAGCAGTTCTTC. The encoded protein is CSALQGLNEQFF.

Comments on this clonotype: At one end the junction does not follow the germline gene, possibly because of a read error. The chain is built from TRBV3-1 and TRBJ1-1; D is ambiguous. The CDR3 sequence is 13 residues long. Germline V gives CDR1 LGHDT, CDR2 YNNKEL (reference sequence). The CDR3 DNA follows: TGTGCCAGCAGCCAAGTTAGGAACAATGAAGCTTTCTTT. Amino acids: CASSQVRNNEAFF.

Ten or more counts support this clonotype. The CDR3 DNA is TGTGCCAGCACCCTAGGGGGACGTGAGCAGTTCTTC. As protein: CASTLGGREQFF. This sequence joins TRBV12-3 or TRBV12-4 and TRBJ2-1; the D gene is possibly TRBD1 (6 bases). The CDR3 length is 12 residues. V lost 7 bases to trimming and J lost 9 bases, with 13 bases between them.

This clonotype has ten or more counts. The chain recombines TRBV14 with TRBJ1-4, with D perhaps TRBD1 (5 bases). The V gene lost 4 bases and the J gene lost 3 bases, with 12 bases spanning the gap. Per the germline V gene, CDR1 is SGHDN and CDR2 is FVKESK. The CDR3 sequence is 15 residues long. CDR3 sequence reads: CASSLLGLANEKLFF. Written as DNA, the CDR3 is TGTGCCAGCAGCCTTTTGGGGCTGGCTAATGAAAAACTGTTTTTT.

Many counts were recorded for this clonotype. V is TRBV7-2 and J is TRBJ1-5; unclear D gene. Germline assignment: CDR1 SGHTA and CDR2 FQGNSA. V lost 3 bases and J lost 6, with 9 bases in between. This CDR3 has 13 residues. The CDR3 protein is CASSLIAGQPQHF. Here the CDR3 DNA reads TGTGCCAGCAGCTTGATAGCCGGTCAGCCCCAGCATTTT.

This clonotype was recorded at least ten times. This chain connects TRBV4-1 to TRBJ2-3; D may be TRBD2 (5 bases). The CDR3 extends over 14 amino acids. Germline loops: CDR1 MGHRA, CDR2 YSYEKL. V was clipped by 1 base and J by 3 bases, with 8 bases between them. The CDR3 DNA sequence: TGCGCCAGCAGCCAAGTACCGGGGACAGATACGCAGTATTTT. Protein sequence: CASSQVPGTDTQYF.

Only a few counts were recorded for this clonotype. V and J are TRBV6-5 and TRBJ2-2; 8 bases agree with TRBD2. The CDR3 totals 18 residues. V was pared by 6 bases and J by 2 bases, with 14 bases of the junction left unmatched. Germline V gene lookup returns CDR1 MNHEY and CDR2 SVGAGI. This CDR3 is CASSPSRIAGFNTGELFF. The CDR3 DNA is TGTGCCAGCAGCCCGAGCCGCATAGCGGGGTTTAACACCGGGGAGCTGTTTTTT.

This clonotype was seen a few times. The J gene is TRBJ1-4, the V gene TRBV14; D ambiguous. Trimming shortened V by 1 base and J by 4 bases, and 13 bases separated the two germline ends. The CDR3 loop spans 16 amino acids. CDR1 is SGHDN and CDR2 is FVKESK in the germline V gene. The CDR3 sequence is CASSQADGRVNEKLFF. The CDR3 DNA follows: TGTGCCAGCAGCCAAGCGGATGGACGGGTTAATGAAAAACTGTTTTTT. Together with reference TRBV14 and TRBJ1-4, the CDR3 gives the full variable domain: EAGVTQFPSHSVIEKGQTVTLRCDPISGHDNLYWYRRVMGKEIKFLLHFVKESKQDESGMPNNRFLAERTGGTYSTLKVQPAELEDSGVYFCASSQADGRVNEKLFFGSGTQLSVL.

The chain uses TRBV20-1 and TRBJ1-5, with D uncertain. The CDR3 runs 12 residues. V lost 4 bases and J lost 4, with 8 bases in between. Germline V gene lookup returns CDR1 DFQATT and CDR2 SNEGSKA (reference sequence). The CDR3: CSATHGNQPQHF. The CDR3 coding sequence is TGCAGTGCTACCCACGGAAATCAGCCCCAGCATTTT.

The CDR3 nucleotides read TGTGCCACCAGCAGATACAGGGAGGCTAACTATGGCTACACCTTC. Its protein product is CATSRYREANYGYTF. This rearrangement joins TRBV15 to TRBJ1-2, with D possibly being TRBD1 (6 bases). V lost 2 bases and J lost 0, with 10 bases in between. Germline loops: CDR1 LNHNV, CDR2 YYDKDF (reference sequence). This CDR3 region has 15 residues.